This TCR beta chain emerged from a study of shared clonotypes between healthy human individuals. Across the study: Each donor's CD8 memory used one plate, CD8 naive two, each CD4 subset three.

Sorted-subset replicate PCRs used 150 to 250 ng of genomic DNA. This amount corresponded to 25,000 to 30,000 T cell genomes. The protocol was immunoSEQ multiplex PCR, while the TCRdb copy is restricted to in-frame clones and leaves out a portion. The sample holds around 650,000 clones, about 96% seen once. Study-level results: Naive subsets generally had larger estimated richness than memory subsets. Sampling covered blood only; tissue repertoires likely differ.

This clone was found once. The antigen is unknown. Naive CD8 cells were CD45RO-negative, positively selected for CCR7, excluding terminally differentiated effector memory CD45RA+ cells. The origin of this receptor is a woman aged 25-40 years in good health. The sample was naive CD8+ T cells sorted from blood.

CDR3 region: CASRGSGSDNEQFF. The CDR3 DNA reads as TGTGCCAGCCGAGGTAGCGGGAGTGACAATGAGCAGTTCTTC. The V and J genes are TRBV27 and TRBJ2-1, with 9 bases lining up with TRBD2. The germline CDR1 and CDR2 sequences are MNHEY and SMNVEV (reference sequence). Trimming removed 8 bases from V and 5 bases from J; junction bases left unmatched: 7. This CDR3 comprises 14 residues.